Following are 29 T cell receptor beta chains from one sample sequenced in a study of blood T cell repertoires in COVID-19 (dated by TCRdb to 2018 to 2021). The library was prepared using the immunoSEQ multiplex PCR assay. What TCRdb holds here is the immuneACCESS table cut down to in-frame rearrangements. Part of the clones is not present; checked against another copy, under half of the missing clones reflect an unresolved V gene, and the others are unexplained. For this sample there are a few hundred thousand clones; 75% to 90% appear just once. Clones ranked in the top ten supply roughly 3.3% of the sample. Sequencing input: peripheral blood. The receptor set was obtained from a woman aged 40-49 years with acute or convalescent COVID-19.

The chain links TRBV2 to TRBJ2-2; D might be TRBD1 (6 bases). The CDR3 totals 12 residues. The germline V and J ends were trimmed by 6 bases and 10 bases, with 12 bases remaining between them. Per germline, CDR1 SNHLY and CDR2 FYNNEI. The CDR3 nucleotides are TGTGCCAGCAGGAACAGGGATAAGGAGCTGTTTTTT. This sequence encodes CASRNRDKELFF.

V gene TRBV7-6 combines with J gene TRBJ1-3, with 9 bases aligning to TRBD1. The ends lost 5 bases at V and 6 bases at J; junction bases unmatched: 8. The CDR3 covers 15 residues. Germline V gene lookup returns CDR1 SGHVS and CDR2 FNYEAQ. The CDR3 here is CASSPGTGISNTIYF. CDR3 sequence (DNA): TGTGCCAGCAGCCCCGGGACAGGGATTTCAAACACCATATATTTT.

A word on this clone: Other DNA variants within this sample encode the same CDR3. The CDR3 here is CASSLGQPNTEAFF. The CDR3 DNA is TGTGCCAGCAGCCTGGGACAGCCGAACACTGAAGCTTTCTTT. The gene calls are TRBV3-1 (or the pseudogene TRBV3-2) and TRBJ1-1; 7 nucleotides align to TRBD1. CDR3 length equals 14 residues. Germline CDR1 reads LGHDT; CDR2 reads YNNKEL (reference sequence). After removal of 4 bases from V and 1 base from J, the junction contained 3 bases not matched to a gene.

DNA of the CDR3: TGTGCCAGCAGTGAATGGTCTAGCGGGGGATACAATGAGCAGTTCTTC. Translating gives CASSEWSSGGYNEQFF. V is TRBV2 and J is TRBJ2-1, with 10 bases matching TRBD2. J lost 4 bases, V lost 2 bases, and 5 bases had no gene match. CDR1 is SNHLY and CDR2 is FYNNEI in the germline V gene. The CDR3 runs to 16 residues. Full variable domain (outside the CDR3, taken from reference TRBV2 and TRBJ2-1): EPEVTQTPSHQVTQMGQEVILRCVPISNHLYFYWYRQILGQKVEFLVSFYNNEISEKSEIFDDQFSVERPDGSNFTLKIRSTKLEDSAMYFCASSEWSSGGYNEQFFGPGTRLTVL.

The chain employs TRBV10-1 and TRBJ2-5; D is ambiguous. This CDR3 region has 14 residues. Germline CDR1 is WNHNN and CDR2 is SYGVQD (reference sequence). V lost 4 bases and J 2 bases, leaving 11 bases between the germline ends. The CDR3 sequence: CASSVPVKQETQYF. CDR3 nucleotides: TGCGCCAGCAGTGTCCCGGTTAAGCAAGAGACCCAGTACTTC.

This chain uses TRBV30 with TRBJ1-2, with 7 bases matching TRBD1. Germline lookup yields CDR1 GTSNPN and CDR2 SVGIG (reference sequence). The CDR3 totals 15 residues. The ends lost 0 bases at V and 4 bases at J; junction bases unmatched: 8. This CDR3 is CAWSVGWAGGYGYTF. In DNA form, the CDR3 reads TGTGCCTGGAGTGTTGGATGGGCAGGGGGCTATGGCTACACCTTC.

The J gene is TRBJ1-2, the V gene TRBV30; D not resolved. CDR1 and CDR2 from the germline V gene are GTSNPN and SVGIG (reference sequence). The CDR3 loop spans 12 amino acids. V was pared by 8 bases and J by 1 base, with 11 bases between. The CDR3 DNA is TGTGCCCTTCGTACGGTTAACTATGGCTACACCTTC. As protein: CALRTVNYGYTF.

The chain couples TRBV5-1 to TRBJ1-2, with a possible D match to TRBD1 (6 bases). The CDR3 covers 15 residues. Germline loops: CDR1 SGHRS, CDR2 YFSETQ. V was shortened by 4 bases and J by 3 bases, with 16 bases between the two germline ends. In nucleotides, the CDR3 is TGCGCCAGCAGCGGACAAATCAGGGGTGACTATGGCTACACCTTC. It specifies CASSGQIRGDYGYTF.

The chain joins TRBV24-1 to TRBJ2-1; D gene uncertain. CDR1 KGHDR and CDR2 SFDVKD come from the germline V gene. The CDR3 has 13 residues. Trimming stripped 3 bases from V and 9 bases from J, with 11 bases between. The CDR3 reads CATSDQVDGEQFF. CDR3 DNA: TGTGCCACCAGTGATCAGGTCGACGGTGAGCAGTTCTTC.

The V gene is TRBV27, the J gene TRBJ1-6; D is unclear. Trimming removed 2 bases at V and 0 bases at J, with 14 bases between. This CDR3 spans 18 amino acids. Germline V gene sequence: CDR1 MNHEY, CDR2 SMNVEV (reference sequence). In nucleotides, the CDR3 is TGTGCCAGCAGTTTAGGGAGGTTCGCTAGCTCCTATAATTCACCCCTCCACTTT. Its translation: CASSLGRFASSYNSPLHF.

The chain employs TRBV11-2 and TRBJ1-2; tentatively, D is TRBD1 (5 bases). Germline lookup yields CDR1 SGHAT and CDR2 FQNNGV. The CDR3 is 14 residues long. Between the trimmed V and J ends, which lost 4 bases and 4 bases, there was a span of 13 bases. CDR3 bases: TGTGCCAGCAGCTCTATGGGGCAGGCCTATGGCTACACCTTC. It translates to CASSSMGQAYGYTF.

The genes are TRBV19 and TRBJ1-2; 7 positions match TRBD1. The J segment lost 8 bases and the V segment lost 8 bases, leaving 8 bases of the junction unmatched. CDR1 LNHDA and CDR2 SQIVND come from the germline V gene (reference sequence). The CDR3 loop spans 12 amino acids. CDR3: CASSDRVDGYTF. CDR3 bases: TGTGCCAGTTCCGACAGGGTGGACGGCTACACCTTC.

The DNA of the CDR3 is TGTGCCAGCAGCTTACGACAGGGGACGAACACTGAAGCTTTCTTT. This codes for CASSLRQGTNTEAFF. This chain links TRBV11-2 with TRBJ1-1; TRBD1 matches 8 bases. This CDR3 is 15 amino acids long. With V trimmed by 2 bases and J by 1 base, 3 bases remained unmatched. Germline CDR1 reads SGHAT; CDR2 reads FQNNGV.

This clone was found once. This sequence joins TRBV5-8 and TRBJ1-5; perhaps TRBD1 as D (5 bases). Germline-derived CDR1 and CDR2 are SGHTS and YDEGEE. The CDR3 extends over 15 amino acids. The V end was cut by 1 base, the J end by 5 bases, with 13 bases between. The CDR3: CASSLFQGSDQPQHF. CDR3 bases: TGTGCCAGCAGCTTGTTTCAGGGATCAGATCAGCCCCAGCATTTT.

The CDR3: CASSFVDTEAFF. For the CDR3, the DNA is TGTGCCAGCAGTTTTGTCGACACTGAAGCTTTCTTT. This sequence joins TRBV12-3 or TRBV12-4 and TRBJ1-1; D is ambiguous. This CDR3 has 12 amino acids. The ends were cut back, 3 bases at V and 3 bases at J, with 5 bases in the middle.

V is TRBV6-6 and J is TRBJ1-1; D is possibly TRBD1 (5 bases). Germline assignment: CDR1 MNHNY and CDR2 SVGAGI (reference sequence). The CDR3 consists of 16 residues. Trimming stripped 0 bases from V and 10 bases from J, with 21 bases between. The CDR3 DNA is TGTGCCAGCAGTTACTCGTCAGTTTCCGCCGGACAAGGAGCTTTCTTT. This gives the protein CASSYSSVSAGQGAFF.

The chain carries TRBV5-4 and TRBJ2-1; TRBD2 aligns across 10 bases. CDR3 size: 16 residues. CDR1 SGHNT and CDR2 YYREEE come from the germline V gene (reference sequence). Trimming at V came to 2 bases and at J to 6 bases, leaving 8 bases not matched to a gene. The CDR3 spells CASSLAAGGPGNEQFF. CDR3 bases: TGTGCCAGCAGCTTAGCAGCGGGGGGGCCGGGCAATGAGCAGTTCTTC.

The chain links TRBV7-3 to TRBJ1-1, with D unresolved. The length of the CDR3 is 13 residues. Germline-derived CDR1 and CDR2 are SGHTA and FQGTGA. Trimming took off 4 bases at V and 4 bases at J, with 10 bases between the two ends. CDR3 sequence: CASSSQEGTEAFF. CDR3 DNA: TGTGCCAGCAGCTCCCAAGAGGGCACTGAAGCTTTCTTT. Full variable domain (remainder filled in from reference TRBV7-3 and TRBJ1-1): GAGVSQTPSNKVTEKGKYVELRCDPISGHTALYWYRQSLGQGPEFLIYFQGTGAADDSGLPNDRFFAVRPEGSVSTLKIQRTERGDSAVYLCASSSQEGTEAFFGQGTRLTVV.

The chain joins TRBV6-5 to TRBJ1-4; 7 bases match TRBD1. Per the germline V gene, CDR1 is MNHEY and CDR2 is SVGAGI. This CDR3 is built from 15 residues. The V and J ends lost 5 bases and 0 bases, in that order; junction bases with no gene match: 3. The CDR3 DNA reads as TGTGCCAGCAGTAGACAGGGAGCAACTAATGAAAAACTGTTTTTT. This encodes CASSRQGATNEKLFF.

The J gene is TRBJ1-1, the V gene TRBV7-2; D perhaps matches TRBD1 (6 bases). The germline V gene encodes CDR1 SGHTA and CDR2 FQGNSA. The CDR3 loop spans 16 amino acids. Trimming removed 5 bases from V and 0 bases from J, with 16 bases in between. CDR3 DNA sequence: TGTGCCAGCAGCGTGTTAGGGGGGGAGTTGAACACTGAAGCTTTCTTT. It translates to CASSVLGGELNTEAFF.

The gene calls are TRBV5-4 and TRBJ1-2; no firm D call. The CDR3 runs to 13 residues. CDR1 SGHNT and CDR2 YYREEE come from the germline V gene (reference sequence). V shed 0 bases and J shed 5 bases, with 8 bases lying between them. The CDR3 is CASSLEAAYGYTF. CDR3 sequence (DNA): TGTGCCAGCAGCTTGGAGGCGGCTTATGGCTACACCTTC. Supplemented by reference TRBV5-4 and TRBJ1-2, the full variable domain reads ETGVTQSPTHLIKTRGQQVTLRCSSQSGHNTVSWYQQALGQGPQFIFQYYREEENGRGNFPPRFSGLQFPNYSSELNVNALELDDSALYLCASSLEAAYGYTFGSGTRLTVV.

V usage is TRBV5-6 and J usage is TRBJ1-4; 8 bases align to TRBD1. The junction had 16 bases not matched to a gene; V was cut back by 1 base and J by 8 bases. This CDR3 spans 18 amino acids. Germline CDR1 is SGHDT and CDR2 is YYEEEE. The CDR3 DNA reads as TGTGCCAGCAGCTTGAGTGAGCTTAAAGGACAGGGCGTGGAAAAACTGTTTTTT. Translating gives CASSLSELKGQGVEKLFF. Supplemented by reference TRBV5-6 and TRBJ1-4, the full variable domain reads DAGVTQSPTHLIKTRGQQVTLRCSPKSGHDTVSWYQQALGQGPQFIFQYYEEEERQRGNFPDRFSGHQFPNYSSELNVNALLLGDSALYLCASSLSELKGQGVEKLFFGSGTQLSVL.

This chain links TRBV5-5 with TRBJ2-3, with TRBD2 identical over 13 bases. The germline V gene has CDR1 SGHKS and CDR2 YYEKEE (reference sequence). Unmatched junction bases numbered 3, after V lost 5 bases and J lost 3 bases. There are 15 residues in the CDR3. Here the CDR3 DNA reads TGTGCCAGCAGGCGGGGACTAGCGGGGACAGATACGCAGTATTTT. Translating gives CASRRGLAGTDTQYF.

The genes are TRBV5-8 and TRBJ1-2; D call uncertain. The CDR3 loop spans 14 amino acids. Trimming removed 0 bases at V and 2 bases at J, with 8 bases between. The germline V gene has CDR1 SGHTS and CDR2 YDEGEE. In DNA form, the CDR3 reads TGTGCCAGCAGCTTGGACGGGAAGAACTATGGCTACACCTTC. Translation: CASSLDGKNYGYTF. The whole variable domain, filled in from reference TRBV5-8 and TRBJ1-2, reads EAGVTQSPTHLIKTRGQQATLRCSPISGHTSVYWYQQALGLGLQFLLWYDEGEERNRGNFPPRFSGRQFPNYSSELNVNALELEDSALYLCASSLDGKNYGYTFGSGTRLTVV.

V gene TRBV11-1 combines with J gene TRBJ2-5, with D possibly being TRBD1 (6 bases). The germline V and J ends were trimmed by 1 base and 5 bases, with 14 bases remaining between them. The CDR3 consists of 15 residues. Germline CDR1 and CDR2: SGHAT and FQDESV (reference sequence). The chain's CDR3 is CASSLVQGRGETQYF. CDR3 sequence (DNA): TGTGCCAGCAGCTTAGTTCAGGGGCGCGGGGAGACCCAGTACTTC.

The chain uses TRBV18 and TRBJ1-5, with TRBD1 identical over 7 bases. V was pared by 6 bases and J by 9 bases, with 8 bases of the junction left unmatched. Per the germline V gene, CDR1 is KGHSH and CDR2 is LQKENI. The CDR3 is 13 amino acids. CDR3 sequence: CASSPGQLRPQHF. In nucleotides, the CDR3 is TGTGCCAGCTCCCCGGGACAGCTGCGGCCCCAGCATTTT.

This rearrangement joins TRBV10-3 to TRBJ2-3; the match to TRBD2 covers 7 bases. Germline-derived CDR1 and CDR2 are ENHRY and SYGVKD. V trimming: 5 bases; J trimming: 5 bases; junction bases outside the gene matches: 13. The CDR3 runs to 16 residues. The CDR3: CAISPGGMREGDTQYF. Here the CDR3 DNA reads TGTGCCATCAGTCCCGGGGGTATGAGGGAGGGAGATACGCAGTATTTT.

The chain joins TRBV9 to TRBJ2-1; D gene unclear. CDR1 SGDLS and CDR2 YYNGEE come from the germline V gene. This CDR3 comprises 14 residues. V was clipped by 4 bases and J by 2 bases, with 10 bases between them. The chain's CDR3 is CASSSEQTYNEQFF. CDR3 bases: TGTGCCAGCAGCTCGGAACAGACCTACAATGAGCAGTTCTTC.

This clone has only one observation. The chain links TRBV19 to TRBJ1-3, with D perhaps matching TRBD1 (6 bases). This CDR3 has 18 residues. V was trimmed by 5 bases and J by 0 bases, leaving 20 bases between them. The V gene's germline CDR1 is LNHDA and CDR2 SQIVND (reference sequence). The CDR3 sequence: CASSDLDRRLTSGNTIYF. For the CDR3, the DNA is TGTGCCAGTAGTGACCTCGACAGGCGATTGACCTCTGGAAACACCATATATTTT.